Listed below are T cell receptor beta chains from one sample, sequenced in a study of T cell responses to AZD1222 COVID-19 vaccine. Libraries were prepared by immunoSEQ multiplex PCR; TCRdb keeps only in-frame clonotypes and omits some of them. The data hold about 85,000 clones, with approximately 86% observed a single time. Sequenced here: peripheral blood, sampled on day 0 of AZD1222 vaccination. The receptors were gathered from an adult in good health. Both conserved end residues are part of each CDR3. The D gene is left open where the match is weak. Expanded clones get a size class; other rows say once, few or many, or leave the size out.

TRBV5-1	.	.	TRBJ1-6	CASSLAGLSPLHF	TGCGCCAGCAGCTTAGCAGGGCTGTCACCCCTCCACTTT
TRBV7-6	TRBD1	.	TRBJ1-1	CASSRWDSGTNTEAFF	TGTGCCAGCAGCCGGTGGGACAGCGGGACGAACACTGAAGCTTTCTTT
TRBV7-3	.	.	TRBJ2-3	CASTPSQGTDTQYF	TGTGCCAGCACCCCCTCGCAGGGCACAGATACGCAGTATTTT
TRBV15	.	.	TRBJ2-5	CATSRDRGGQETQYF	TGTGCCACCAGCAGAGATAGAGGGGGACAAGAGACCCAGTACTTC
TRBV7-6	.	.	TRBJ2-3	CASSLEPGGSADTQYF	TGTGCCAGCAGCCTCGAGCCGGGGGGCAGTGCAGATACGCAGTATTTT
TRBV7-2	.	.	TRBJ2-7	CASSPYLGGRPYEQYF	TGTGCCAGCAGCCCCTACTTAGGGGGACGCCCCTACGAGCAGTACTTC
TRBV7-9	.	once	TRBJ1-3	CASSLYHRDEGNTIYF	TGTGCCAGCAGCTTGTACCACAGGGATGAGGGAAACACCATATATTTT
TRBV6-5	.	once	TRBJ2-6	CASSYSPGAPANVLTF	TGTGCCAGCAGTTACTCCCCAGGCGCGCCGGCCAACGTCCTGACTTTC
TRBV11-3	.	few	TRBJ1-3	CASSLAVGRTGNTIYF	TGTGCCAGCAGCTTAGCGGTAGGGAGGACTGGAAACACCATATATTTT
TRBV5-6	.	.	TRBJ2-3	CASSLEHPTDTQYF	TGTGCCAGCAGCTTGGAACACCCCACAGATACGCAGTATTTT
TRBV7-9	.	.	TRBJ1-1	CASSRSMDEAFF	TGTGCCAGCAGCCGCTCCATGGACGAAGCTTTCTTT
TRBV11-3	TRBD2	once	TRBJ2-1	CASLGLAGGNEQFF	TGTGCCAGCCTCGGACTAGCGGGGGGAAATGAGCAGTTCTTC
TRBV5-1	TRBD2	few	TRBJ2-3	CASSLLAGDTDTQYF	TGCGCCAGCAGCCTACTAGCGGGAGACACAGATACGCAGTATTTT
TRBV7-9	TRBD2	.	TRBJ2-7	CASRGLAGEGEQYF	TGTGCCAGCAGAGGACTAGCGGGAGAGGGCGAGCAGTACTTC
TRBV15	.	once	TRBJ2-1	CATSRDVGNEQFF	TGTGCCACCAGCAGAGATGTGGGGAATGAGCAGTTCTTC
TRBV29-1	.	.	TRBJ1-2	CSVEDRVYGYTF	TGCAGCGTTGAAGACAGGGTTTATGGCTACACCTTC
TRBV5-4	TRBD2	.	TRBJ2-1	CASSRLLVGTSGNEQFF	TGTGCCAGCAGCCGGCTATTGGTCGGGACTAGCGGAAATGAGCAGTTCTTC
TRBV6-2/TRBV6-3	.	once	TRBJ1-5	CASSYSSRNQPQHF	TGTGCCAGCAGTTACTCGAGCAGGAATCAGCCCCAGCATTTT
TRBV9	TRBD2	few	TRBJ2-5	CASSVEAGGRETQYF	TGTGCCAGCAGCGTAGAAGCGGGAGGCAGAGAGACCCAGTACTTC